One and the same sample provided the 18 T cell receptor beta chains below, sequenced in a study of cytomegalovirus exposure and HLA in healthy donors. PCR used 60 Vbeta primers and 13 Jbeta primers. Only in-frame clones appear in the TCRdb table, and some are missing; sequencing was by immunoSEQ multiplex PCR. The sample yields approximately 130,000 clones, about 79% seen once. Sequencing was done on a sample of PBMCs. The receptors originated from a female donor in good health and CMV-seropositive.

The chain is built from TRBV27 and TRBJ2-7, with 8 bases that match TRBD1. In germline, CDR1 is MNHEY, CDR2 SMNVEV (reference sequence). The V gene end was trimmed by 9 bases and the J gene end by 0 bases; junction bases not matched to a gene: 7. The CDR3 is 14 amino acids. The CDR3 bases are TGTGCCAGGAGCCGGGACAGGTTCTCCTACGAGCAGTACTTC. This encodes CARSRDRFSYEQYF.

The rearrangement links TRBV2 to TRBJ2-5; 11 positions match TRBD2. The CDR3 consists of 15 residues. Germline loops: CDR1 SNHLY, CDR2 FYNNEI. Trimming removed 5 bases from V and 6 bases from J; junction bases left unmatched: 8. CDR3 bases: TGTGCCAGCAGTCTCTCGACTAGCGGGGAGAAGACCCAGTACTTC. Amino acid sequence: CASSLSTSGEKTQYF.

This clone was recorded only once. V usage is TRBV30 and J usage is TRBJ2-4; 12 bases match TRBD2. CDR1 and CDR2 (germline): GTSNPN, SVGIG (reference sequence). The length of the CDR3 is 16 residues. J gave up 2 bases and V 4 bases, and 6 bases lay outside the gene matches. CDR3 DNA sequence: TGTGCCTGGAAGGCGACTAGCGGGGGAACCAAAAACATTCAGTACTTC. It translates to CAWKATSGGTKNIQYF.

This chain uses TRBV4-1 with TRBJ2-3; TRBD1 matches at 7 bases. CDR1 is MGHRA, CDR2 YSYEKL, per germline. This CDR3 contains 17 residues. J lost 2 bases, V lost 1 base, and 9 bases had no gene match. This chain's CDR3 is CASSQAGRQGYTDTQYF. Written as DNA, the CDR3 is TGCGCCAGCAGCCAAGCGGGACGACAGGGATACACAGATACGCAGTATTTT.

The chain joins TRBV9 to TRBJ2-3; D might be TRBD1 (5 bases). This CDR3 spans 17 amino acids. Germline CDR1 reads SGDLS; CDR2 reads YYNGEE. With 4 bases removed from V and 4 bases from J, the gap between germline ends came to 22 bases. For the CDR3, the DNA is TGTGCCAGCAGCCCCTCCAGACAGTCGGTCACCTCAGATACGCAGTATTTT. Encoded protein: CASSPSRQSVTSDTQYF.

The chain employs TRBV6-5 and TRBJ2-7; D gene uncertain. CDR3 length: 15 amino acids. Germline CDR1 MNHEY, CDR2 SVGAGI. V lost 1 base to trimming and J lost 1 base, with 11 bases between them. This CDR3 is CASSYLSVTSYEQYF. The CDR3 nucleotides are TGTGCCAGCAGTTACTTGTCGGTTACGTCCTACGAGCAGTACTTC.

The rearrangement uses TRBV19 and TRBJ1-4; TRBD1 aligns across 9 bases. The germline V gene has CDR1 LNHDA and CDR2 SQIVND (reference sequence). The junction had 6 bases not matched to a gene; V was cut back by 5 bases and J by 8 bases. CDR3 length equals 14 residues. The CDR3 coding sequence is TGTGCCAGTAGTCGCGGACAGGGGATCGAAAAACTGTTTTTT. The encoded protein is CASSRGQGIEKLFF.

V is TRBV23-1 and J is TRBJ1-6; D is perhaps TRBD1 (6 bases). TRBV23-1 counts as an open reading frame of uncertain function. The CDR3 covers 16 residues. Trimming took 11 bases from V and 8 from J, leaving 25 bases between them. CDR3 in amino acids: CAGGRWGHPKDSPLHF. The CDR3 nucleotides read TGCGCCGGCGGACGATGGGGACATCCGAAAGATTCACCCCTCCACTTT.

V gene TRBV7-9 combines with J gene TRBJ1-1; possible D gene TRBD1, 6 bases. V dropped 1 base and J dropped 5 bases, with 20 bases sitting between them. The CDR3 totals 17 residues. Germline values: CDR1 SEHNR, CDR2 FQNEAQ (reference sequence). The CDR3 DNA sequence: TGTGCCAGCAGCTTAGGCCCCTCCAGGGGCAAGGGGACTGAAGCTTTCTTT. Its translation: CASSLGPSRGKGTEAFF.

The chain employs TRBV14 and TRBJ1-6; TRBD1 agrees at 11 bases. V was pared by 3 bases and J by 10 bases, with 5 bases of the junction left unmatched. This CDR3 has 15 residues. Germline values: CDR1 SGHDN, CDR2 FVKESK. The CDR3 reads CASSHGTGGRSPLHF. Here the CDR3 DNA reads TGTGCCAGCAGCCACGGGACAGGGGGTCGGTCACCCCTCCACTTT.

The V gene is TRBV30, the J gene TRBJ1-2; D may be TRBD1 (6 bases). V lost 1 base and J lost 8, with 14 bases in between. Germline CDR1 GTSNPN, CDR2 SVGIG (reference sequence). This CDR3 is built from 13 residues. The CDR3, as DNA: TGTGCCTGGAGTGGAACAGGGAACAACGGCTACACCTTC. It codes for CAWSGTGNNGYTF.

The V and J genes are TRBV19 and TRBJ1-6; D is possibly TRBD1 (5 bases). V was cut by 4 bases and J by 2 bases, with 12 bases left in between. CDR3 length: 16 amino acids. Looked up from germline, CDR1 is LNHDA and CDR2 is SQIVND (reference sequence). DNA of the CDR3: TGTGCCAGTAGTACGTCAGGGCCGGCCTATAATTCACCCCTCCACTTT. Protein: CASSTSGPAYNSPLHF.

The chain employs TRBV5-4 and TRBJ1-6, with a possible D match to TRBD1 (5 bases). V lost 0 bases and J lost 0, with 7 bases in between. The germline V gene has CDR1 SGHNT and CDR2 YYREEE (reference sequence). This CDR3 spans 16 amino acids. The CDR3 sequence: CASSLGGGSYNSPLHF. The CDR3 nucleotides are TGTGCCAGCAGCTTGGGGGGGGGCTCCTATAATTCACCCCTCCACTTT.

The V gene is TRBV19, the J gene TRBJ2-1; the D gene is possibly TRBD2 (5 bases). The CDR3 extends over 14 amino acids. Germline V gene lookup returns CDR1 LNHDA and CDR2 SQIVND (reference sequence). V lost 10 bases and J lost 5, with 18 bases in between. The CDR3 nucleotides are TGTGCCATCGGGAAGGGATTTGAAAACAATGAGCAGTTCTTC. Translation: CAIGKGFENNEQFF.

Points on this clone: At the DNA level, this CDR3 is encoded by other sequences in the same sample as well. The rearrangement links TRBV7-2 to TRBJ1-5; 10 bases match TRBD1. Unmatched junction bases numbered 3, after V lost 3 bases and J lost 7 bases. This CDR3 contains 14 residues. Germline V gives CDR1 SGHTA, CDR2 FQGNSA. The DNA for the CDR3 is TGTGCCAGCAGCTTTGACAGGGGGCGCCAGCCCCAGCATTTT. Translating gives CASSFDRGRQPQHF.

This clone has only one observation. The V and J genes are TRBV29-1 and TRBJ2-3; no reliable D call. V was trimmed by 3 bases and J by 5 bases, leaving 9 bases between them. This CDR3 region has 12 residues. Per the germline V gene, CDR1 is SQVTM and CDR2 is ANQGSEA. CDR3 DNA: TGCAGCGTTGACTTCAACAAAGATACGCAGTATTTT. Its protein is CSVDFNKDTQYF.

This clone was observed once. The CDR3 DNA sequence: TGTGCCAGCAGCTTAGGGGGCAAGGGCTATGGCTACACCTTC. It is translated as CASSLGGKGYGYTF. The gene calls are TRBV7-9 and TRBJ1-2; D is perhaps TRBD1 (5 bases). CDR1 is SEHNR and CDR2 is FQNEAQ in the germline V gene (reference sequence). Trimming stripped 1 base from V and 4 bases from J, with 10 bases between. The CDR3 runs 14 residues.

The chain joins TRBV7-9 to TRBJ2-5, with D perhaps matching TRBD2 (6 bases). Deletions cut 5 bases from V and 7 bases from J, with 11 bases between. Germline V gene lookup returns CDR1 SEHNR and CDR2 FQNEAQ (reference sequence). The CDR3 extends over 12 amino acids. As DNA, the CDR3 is TGTGCCAGCAGCCTCGGGCGGGGGACCCAGTACTTC. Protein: CASSLGRGTQYF.